This T cell receptor (beta chain) came from a study of human T cells and chemical hapten exposure (dated by TCRdb to the early 2020s). As for the study more broadly: For sensitization, 2% DPC in acetone was applied to a 2 cm by 2 cm area of upper inner arm skin. Patch testing was performed on the upper back with Finn chambers containing 0.01% DPC, and the patch tests were scored after 6 days according to International Contact Dermatitis Research Group standards. Throughout the study period of about 23 weeks, patients also received therapeutic DPC doses to the scalp every week. Libraries were combined into a pool for sequencing, and differences in TCR yield between samples came mainly from small differences in library volumes within the pool. The study tracked peripheral blood TCR repertoire changes in vivo during primary and secondary sensitization to the hapten diphenylcyclopropenone (DPC) in alopecia patients. Alopecia areata with under or over 50% scalp involvement, alopecia totalis and alopecia universalis were represented in the patient cohort, which was mostly female. Under 30 alopecia patients gave blood for TCR sequencing at one to four time points (pre-sensitization, 2, 6 and 24 weeks). Blood samples were taken from patients before sensitization (week 0) and at 2, 6 and about 24 weeks after DPC sensitization. The full study reports these points: Patch test score correlated positively with the number of PT1 expanded TCRs, reaching significance at thresholds 8, 16 and 32 but not at 4. No change with DPC sensitization was found in the number of TCRs above 1 in 1000 frequency, and no evidence of global repertoire structure alterations was found. Compared with pre-sensitization or healthy control sets, expanded TCRs formed significantly more large CDR3 similarity clusters, which is consistent with antigen-driven responses. After repeated subsampling, changes were observed in the strength of the expansion versus patch-test correlation and in the threshold at which the correlation became significant. All patients had alopecia, a presumed autoimmune disease, so their immune response might differ from that of healthy individuals.

Read against the paper, the sample's time point label means: pre-sensitization, week 0. The meaning of the sample's treatment or condition label: therapeutic diphenylcyclopropenone sensitization with weekly scalp DPC. At each patch-test visit, blood was drawn before the patch test was applied. Eligible patients were aged 18 to 70, diagnosed with alopecia, deemed suitable for DPC therapy, and excluded if pregnant. Total RNA was extracted from unfractionated whole blood collected in Tempus Blood RNA tubes. Including the terminal cysteine and phenylalanine, the CDR3 comprises 15 residues. This entry keeps only the CDR3 DNA: 45 bases, framed from base 1. The germline V and J ends show losses of 5 bases and 7 bases respectively, and no gene match explains 9 bases of the junction. CDR1 and CDR2, per the germline V gene, are KGHDR and SFDVKD. This clonotype came up many times. Its target antigen remains unknown. No base qualities exist here, and no much larger clone lies one base off it.

The library was produced with RACE. Sequenced on a NextSeq 500. During library preparation, unique molecular identifiers were attached to individual cDNA molecules so that TCRs could be counted in a quantitative, reproducible way. From each blood RNA sample, both TCR alpha and TCR beta chains were sequenced. Under the source paper's analysis protocol: Samples had a median of about 96,000 TCRs, with a range from 23,224 to 690,600. The Decombinator software suite was used to annotate V, J and CDR3 in the TCR reads. For the PS versus PT1 abundance plots, all samples were subsampled to the same number of TCRs (28,000). TCRs were defined as expanded if absent before sensitization and observed at least eight times at the 2-week time point. TCRdb applied fastp at Q25 and MiXCR to the public reads, then kept only in-frame beta chains. A single entry per CDR3 protein holds the most common genes and DNA from its merged rows. These V and J calls originate from TCRdb's pipeline instead of the authors' own analysis. Across this sample there are under 300,000 distinct CDR3 sequences, with about 8.6% seen only once. The top ten clonotypes cover roughly 2.5% of the sample.

The clonotype was recovered from a woman aged 40 to 50 with alopecia areata. Some clones in this sample may be carry-over from other donors' samples. In this chain, TRBV24-1 is recombined with TRBJ2-1, with 8 bases matching TRBD2. The sequenced sample was whole blood, obtained in connection with sensitization to the hapten diphenylcyclopropenone (DPC). The encoded CDR3 is CATSVSGSLKNEQFF. The bases read TGTGCCACCAGTGTGAGCGGGAGTTTGAAGAATGAGCAGTTCTTC.